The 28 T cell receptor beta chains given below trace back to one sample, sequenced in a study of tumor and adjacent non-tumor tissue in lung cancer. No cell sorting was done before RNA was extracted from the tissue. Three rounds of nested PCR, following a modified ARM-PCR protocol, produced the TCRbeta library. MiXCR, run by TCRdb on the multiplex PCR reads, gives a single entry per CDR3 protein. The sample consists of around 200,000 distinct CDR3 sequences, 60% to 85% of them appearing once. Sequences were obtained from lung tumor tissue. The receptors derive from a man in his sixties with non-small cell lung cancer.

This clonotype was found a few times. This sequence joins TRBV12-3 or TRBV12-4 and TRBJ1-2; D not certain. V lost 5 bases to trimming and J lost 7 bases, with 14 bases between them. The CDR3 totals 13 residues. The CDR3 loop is CASSTRWETGYTF. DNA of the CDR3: TGTGCCAGCAGTACACGCTGGGAGACTGGCTACACCTTC.

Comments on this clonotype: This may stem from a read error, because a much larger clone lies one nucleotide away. The CDR3 spells CSASSAGADSGANVQTF. The DNA of the CDR3 is TGCAGTGCTAGCTCGGCAGGGGCGGACTCTGGGGCCAACGTCCAGACTTTC. The chain joins TRBV20-1 to TRBJ2-6; tentative D call: TRBD1 (6 bases). This CDR3 has 17 residues. Germline assignment: CDR1 DFQATT and CDR2 SNEGSKA (reference sequence).

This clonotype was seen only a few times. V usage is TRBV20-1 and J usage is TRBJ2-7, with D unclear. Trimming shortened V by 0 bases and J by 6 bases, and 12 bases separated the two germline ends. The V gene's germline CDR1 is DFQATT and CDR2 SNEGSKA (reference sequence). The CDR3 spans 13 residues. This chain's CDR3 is CSARDRFGREQYF. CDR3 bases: TGCAGTGCTAGAGATCGGTTCGGGCGCGAGCAGTACTTC.

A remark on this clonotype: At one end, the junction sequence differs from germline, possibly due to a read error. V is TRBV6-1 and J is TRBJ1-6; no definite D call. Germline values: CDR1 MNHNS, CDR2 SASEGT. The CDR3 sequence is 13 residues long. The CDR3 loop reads CASSELQGLPLHF. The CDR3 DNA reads TGTGCTAGCAGTGAACTTCAAGGTTTACCCCTCCACTTT.

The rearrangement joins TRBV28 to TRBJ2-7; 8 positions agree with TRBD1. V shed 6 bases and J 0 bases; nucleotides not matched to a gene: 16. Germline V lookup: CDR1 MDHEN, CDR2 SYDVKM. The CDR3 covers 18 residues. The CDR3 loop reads CASRLRWTPTGVSYEQYF. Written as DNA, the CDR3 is TGTGCCAGCAGACTCCGCTGGACCCCGACAGGGGTCTCCTACGAGCAGTACTTC.

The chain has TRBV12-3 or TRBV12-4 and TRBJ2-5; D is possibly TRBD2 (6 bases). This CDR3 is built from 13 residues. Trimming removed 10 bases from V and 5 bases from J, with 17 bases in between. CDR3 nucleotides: TGTGCCACGACTATCGGGAGCTCGGAGACCCAGTACTTC. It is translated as CATTIGSSETQYF.

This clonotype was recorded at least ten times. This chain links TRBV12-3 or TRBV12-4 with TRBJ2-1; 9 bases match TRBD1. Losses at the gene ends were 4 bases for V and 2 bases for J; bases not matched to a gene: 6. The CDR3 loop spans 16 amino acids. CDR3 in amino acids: CASSSTGTGTYNEQFF. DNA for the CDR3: TGTGCCAGCAGTTCAACCGGGACAGGGACCTACAATGAGCAGTTCTTC.

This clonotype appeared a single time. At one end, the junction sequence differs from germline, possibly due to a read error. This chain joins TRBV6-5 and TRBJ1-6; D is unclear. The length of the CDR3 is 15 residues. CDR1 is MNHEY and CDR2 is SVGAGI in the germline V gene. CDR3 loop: CASSYLGSYNSPIHF. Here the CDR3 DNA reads TGTGCGAGCAGTTACCTGGGTTCCTATAATTCACCCATCCACTTT.

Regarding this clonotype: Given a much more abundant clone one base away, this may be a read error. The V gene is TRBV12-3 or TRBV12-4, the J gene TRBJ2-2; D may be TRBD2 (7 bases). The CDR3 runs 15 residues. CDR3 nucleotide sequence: TGTACCAGCAGGGACCCGCGGGGGCGAACCGGGGAGCTGTTTTTT. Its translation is CTSRDPRGRTGELFF.

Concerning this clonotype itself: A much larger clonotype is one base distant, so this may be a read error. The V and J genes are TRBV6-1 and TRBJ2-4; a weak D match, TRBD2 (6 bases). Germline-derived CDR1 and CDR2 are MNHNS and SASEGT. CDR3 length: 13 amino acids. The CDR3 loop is CASNETYRDFQYF. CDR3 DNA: TGTGCCAGCAATGAAACCTACCGGGACTTTCAGTACTTC.

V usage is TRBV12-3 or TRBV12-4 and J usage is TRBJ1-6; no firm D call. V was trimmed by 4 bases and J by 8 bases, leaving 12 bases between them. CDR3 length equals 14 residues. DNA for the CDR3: TGTGCCAGCAGTTCTATTGGGAATCATTCACCCCTCCACTTT. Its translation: CASSSIGNHSPLHF.

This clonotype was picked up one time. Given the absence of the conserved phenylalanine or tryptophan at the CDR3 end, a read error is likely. CDR3 amino acids: CATSDRKDRLRETQYL. The DNA for the CDR3 is TGTGCCACCAGTGATCGGAAGGACAGATTAAGGGAGACCCAGTACCTC. V usage is TRBV24-1 and J usage is TRBJ2-5; tentative D call: TRBD1 (6 bases). The CDR3 is made up of 16 amino acids. The V gene's germline CDR1 is KGHDR and CDR2 SFDVKD. The V end was cut by 3 bases, the J end by 5 bases, with 18 bases between.

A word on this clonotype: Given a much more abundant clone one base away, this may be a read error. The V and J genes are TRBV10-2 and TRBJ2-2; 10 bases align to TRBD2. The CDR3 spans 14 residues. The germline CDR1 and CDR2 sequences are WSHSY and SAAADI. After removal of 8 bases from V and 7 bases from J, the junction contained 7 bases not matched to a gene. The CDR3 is CASRVAGGGGELFF. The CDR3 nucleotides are TGCGCCAGCCGGGTAGCGGGAGGTGGCGGGGAGCTGTTTTTT.

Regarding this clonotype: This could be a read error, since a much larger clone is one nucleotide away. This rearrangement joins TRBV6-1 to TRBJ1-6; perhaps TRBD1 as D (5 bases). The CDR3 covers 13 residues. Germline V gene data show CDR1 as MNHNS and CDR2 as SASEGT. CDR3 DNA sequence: TGTGCCACCGGGACGGGTGATAATTCACTCCTCCACTTT. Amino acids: CATGTGDNSLLHF.

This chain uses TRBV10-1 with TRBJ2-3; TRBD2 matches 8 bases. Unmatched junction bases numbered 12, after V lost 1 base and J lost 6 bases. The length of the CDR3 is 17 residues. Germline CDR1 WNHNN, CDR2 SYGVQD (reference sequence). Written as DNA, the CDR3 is TGCGCCAGCAGTGAGTACGGTACGGCGGGGGGCCTGGATACGCAGTATTTT. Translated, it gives CASSEYGTAGGLDTQYF.

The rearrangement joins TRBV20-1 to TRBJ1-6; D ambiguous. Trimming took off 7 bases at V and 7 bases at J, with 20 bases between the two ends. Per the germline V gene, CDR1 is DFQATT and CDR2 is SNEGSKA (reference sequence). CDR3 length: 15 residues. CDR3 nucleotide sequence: TGCAGTGTTAGTGACCCCCGGGAAGACAATTCACCCCTCCACTTT. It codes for CSVSDPREDNSPLHF.

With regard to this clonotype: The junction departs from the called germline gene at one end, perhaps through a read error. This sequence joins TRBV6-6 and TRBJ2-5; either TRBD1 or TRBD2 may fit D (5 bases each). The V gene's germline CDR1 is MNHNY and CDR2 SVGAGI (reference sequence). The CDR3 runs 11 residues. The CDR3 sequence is CATSPCGGGYF. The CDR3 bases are TGTGCCACCAGTCCCTGCGGTGGGGGGTACTTC.

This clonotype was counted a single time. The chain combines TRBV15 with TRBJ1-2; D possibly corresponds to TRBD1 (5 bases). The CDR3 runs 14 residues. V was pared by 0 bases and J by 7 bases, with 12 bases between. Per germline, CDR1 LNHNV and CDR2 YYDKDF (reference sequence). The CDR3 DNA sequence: TGTGCCACCAGCAGAGATCAAGGGGTTCGTGGCTACACCTTC. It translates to CATSRDQGVRGYTF.

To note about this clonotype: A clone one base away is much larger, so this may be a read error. CDR3 DNA: TGTGCCGGCAGTTATTCGGACAGCTATCAGCCCCAGCATTTT. Translated, it gives CAGSYSDSYQPQHF. The chain uses TRBV6-5 and TRBJ1-5; D perhaps matches TRBD1 (6 bases). The CDR3 has 14 residues. The germline V gene encodes CDR1 MNHEY and CDR2 SVGAGI.

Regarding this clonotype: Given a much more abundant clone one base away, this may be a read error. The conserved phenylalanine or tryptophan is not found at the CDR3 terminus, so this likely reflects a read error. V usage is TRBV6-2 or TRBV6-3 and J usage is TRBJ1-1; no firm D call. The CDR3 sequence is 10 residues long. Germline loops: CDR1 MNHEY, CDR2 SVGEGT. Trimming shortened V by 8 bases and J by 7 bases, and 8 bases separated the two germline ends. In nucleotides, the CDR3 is TGTGCCAGCGGAGCCATTGAAGCTTTCTCT. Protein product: CASGAIEAFS.

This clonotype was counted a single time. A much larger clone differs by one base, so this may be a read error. Here the CDR3 DNA reads TGCAGTGCTAGGGGGACAGTGAATCAGCCCCAGCATTTT. Its protein is CSARGTVNQPQHF. V gene TRBV20-1 combines with J gene TRBJ1-5; 7 bases match TRBD1. The CDR3 is made up of 13 amino acids. Germline V CDR1 and CDR2: DFQATT, SNEGSKA (reference sequence). V shed 3 bases, J shed 4 bases, and the junction held 3 bases outside the gene matches.

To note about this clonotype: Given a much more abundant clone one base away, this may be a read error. Here the CDR3 reads CASKTGGVDHSPLHF. Here the CDR3 DNA reads TGCGCCAGCAAAACAGGGGGCGTCGATCATTCACCCCTCCACTTT. The chain links TRBV5-1 to TRBJ1-6; 9 bases map to TRBD1. The germline gives CDR1 SGHRS, CDR2 YFSETQ. V trimming: 6 bases; J trimming: 8 bases; junction bases outside the gene matches: 9. The CDR3 runs 15 residues.

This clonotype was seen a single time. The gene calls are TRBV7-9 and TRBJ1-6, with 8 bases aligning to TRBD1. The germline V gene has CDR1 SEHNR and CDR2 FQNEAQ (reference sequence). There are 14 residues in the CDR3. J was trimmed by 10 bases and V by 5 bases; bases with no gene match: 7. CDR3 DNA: TGTGCCAGCAGCCCTCGGGACAGGAGATCACCCCTCCACTTT. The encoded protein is CASSPRDRRSPLHF.

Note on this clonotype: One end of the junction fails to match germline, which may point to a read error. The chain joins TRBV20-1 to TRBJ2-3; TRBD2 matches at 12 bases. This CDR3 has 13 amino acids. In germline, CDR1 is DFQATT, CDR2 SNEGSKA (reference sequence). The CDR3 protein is CSVRLAGENTQYF. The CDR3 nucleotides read TGCAGTGTTAGACTAGCGGGGGAAAATACGCAGTATTTC.

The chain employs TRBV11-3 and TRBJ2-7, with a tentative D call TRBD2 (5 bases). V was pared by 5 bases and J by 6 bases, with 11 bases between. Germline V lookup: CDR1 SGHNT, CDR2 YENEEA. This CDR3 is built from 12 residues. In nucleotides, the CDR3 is TGTGCCAGCAGCCGGGATAACGGCGAGCAGTACTTC. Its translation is CASSRDNGEQYF.

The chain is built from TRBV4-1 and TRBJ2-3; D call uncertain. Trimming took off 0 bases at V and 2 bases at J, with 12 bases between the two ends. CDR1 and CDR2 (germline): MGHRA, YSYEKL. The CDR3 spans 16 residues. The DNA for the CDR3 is TGCGCCAGCAGCCAAGAGGAGAGCCGCGACACAGATACGCAGTATTTT. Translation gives CASSQEESRDTDTQYF.

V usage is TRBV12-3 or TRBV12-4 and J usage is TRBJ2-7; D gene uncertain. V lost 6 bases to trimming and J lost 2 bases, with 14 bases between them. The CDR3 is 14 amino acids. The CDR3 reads CASRVGPPPYEQYF. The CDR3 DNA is TGTGCCAGCAGGGTCGGGCCGCCACCCTACGAGCAGTACTTC.

The DNA of the CDR3 is TGTGCCAGCAGTATAGAAAGTGCCTATGGCTACACCTTC. Protein sequence: CASSIESAYGYTF. This chain uses TRBV12-3 or TRBV12-4 with TRBJ1-2; no definite D call. CDR3 length: 13 amino acids. V lost 5 bases and J lost 4, with 11 bases in between.